This T cell receptor beta chain was identified during a study of cytomegalovirus exposure and HLA in healthy donors. Regarding this clone: The antigen is not known.

The CDR3 totals 14 residues. Germline V CDR1 and CDR2: SEHNR, FQNEAQ (reference sequence). The V and J ends lost 5 bases and 5 bases respectively, with 15 bases between them. Clones were sequenced by immunoSEQ multiplex PCR, and TCRdb holds only the in-frame ones, with some missing. The sample has more than 100,000 clones, almost 90% seen once. Whole-study findings and limits: Through in vitro validation, a few CMV-associated chains were shown to be specific for CMV antigens. According to a subsequent analysis, TCR clusters from the first cohort were inclined to appear together in the roughly 120 validation repertoires.

The origin of this receptor is a man younger than 45 in good health and CMV-seronegative. The chain joins TRBV7-9 to TRBJ1-2; D remains unclear. The sample taken for sequencing was PBMCs. The CDR3 region has the DNA TGTGCCAGCAGCCTTACCACAGCCCCTTATGGCTACACCTTC. Translating it yields CASSLTTAPYGYTF.